A single sample gave rise to the 31 T cell receptor beta chains below, sequenced in a study of blood T cell repertoires in COVID-19. The data were produced by immunoSEQ multiplex PCR, yet TCRdb's version contains in-frame clones alone and is incomplete. The sample includes about 280,000 clones, roughly four fifths of them seen just once. Sequencing was carried out using peripheral blood. The receptors were gathered from a woman aged 45-59 years who had recovered from COVID-19.

This chain joins TRBV5-4 and TRBJ1-5; 7 bases fit TRBD1. CDR3 size: 14 residues. CDR1 is SGHNT and CDR2 is YYREEE in the germline V gene (reference sequence). The ends lost 3 bases at V and 3 bases at J; junction bases unmatched: 3. The CDR3 region has the DNA TGTGCCAGCAGCTACGGGACAGACAATCAGCCCCAGCATTTT. Translating it yields CASSYGTDNQPQHF.

The V gene is TRBV28, the J gene TRBJ1-4, with 10 bases lining up with TRBD1. CDR1 MDHEN and CDR2 SYDVKM come from the germline V gene. The CDR3 loop spans 15 amino acids. Unmatched junction bases numbered 6, after V lost 3 bases and J lost 8 bases. The CDR3 loop is CASSFRTGGREKLFF. Written as DNA, the CDR3 is TGTGCCAGCAGTTTTAGGACAGGGGGAAGGGAAAAACTGTTTTTT.

The gene calls are TRBV3-1 (or the pseudogene TRBV3-2) and TRBJ2-2; 8 bases line up with TRBD1. V lost 4 bases, J lost 6 bases, and 7 bases stayed unmatched. Looked up from germline, CDR1 is LGHDT and CDR2 is YNNKEL (reference sequence). CDR3 length: 15 amino acids. CDR3 bases: TGTGCCAGCAGCCGGGCAGGGGGCATGGCCGGGGAGCTGTTTTTT. Translating gives CASSRAGGMAGELFF.

This chain links TRBV19 with TRBJ1-1; D is undetermined. Germline loops: CDR1 LNHDA, CDR2 SQIVND (reference sequence). The length of the CDR3 is 14 residues. V was cut by 3 bases and J by 1 base, with 9 bases left in between. The CDR3 DNA reads TGTGCCAGTAGTATCTACGGTGGGAACACTGAAGCTTTCTTT. It codes for CASSIYGGNTEAFF.

V and J are TRBV29-1 and TRBJ1-1, with D perhaps TRBD1 (6 bases). Germline loops: CDR1 SQVTM, CDR2 ANQGSEA. The CDR3 extends over 14 amino acids. V shed 6 bases and J shed 7 bases, with 21 bases lying between them. Here the CDR3 DNA reads TGCAGCGTAGACTACAGGGTGGCATTAAATGAAGCTTTCTTT. Its protein is CSVDYRVALNEAFF. Together with reference TRBV29-1 and TRBJ1-1, the CDR3 gives the full variable domain: SAVISQKPSRDICQRGTSLTIQCQVDSQVTMMFWYRQQPGQSLTLIATANQGSEATYESGFVIDKFPISRPNLTFSTLTVSNMSPEDSSIYLCSVDYRVALNEAFFGQGTRLTVV.

The genes are TRBV10-3 and TRBJ1-2, with 8 bases lining up with TRBD1. V lost 3 bases and J lost 4; bases outside the gene matches: 4. This CDR3 has 14 amino acids. Germline assignment: CDR1 ENHRY and CDR2 SYGVKD. The CDR3 DNA sequence: TGTGCCATCAGTGACAGGGGGCTAGGCTATGGCTACACCTTC. Translated: CAISDRGLGYGYTF.

V gene TRBV18 combines with J gene TRBJ1-1; maybe TRBD1 (6 bases). V shed 3 bases and J shed 1 base, with 15 bases lying between them. This CDR3 spans 16 amino acids. Germline assignment: CDR1 KGHSH and CDR2 LQKENI. CDR3 amino acids: CASSPPHLRGNTEAFF. CDR3 bases: TGTGCCAGCTCACCCCCCCACCTCAGGGGGAACACTGAAGCTTTCTTT.

This clone was recorded only once. The gene calls are TRBV7-2 and TRBJ2-7, with a tentative D call TRBD1 (6 bases). Trimming left V 5 bases short and J 2 bases short, with 13 bases between. CDR3 size: 14 residues. Germline V gives CDR1 SGHTA, CDR2 FQGNSA. CDR3 DNA sequence: TGTGCCAGCAGCACGAATACAGGGCCCTACGAGCAGTACTTC. This gives the protein CASSTNTGPYEQYF. Variable domain in full (rest from reference TRBV7-2 and TRBJ2-7): GAGVSQSPSNKVTEKGKDVELRCDPISGHTALYWYRQSLGQGLEFLIYFQGNSAPDKSGLPSDRFSAERTGGSVSTLTIQRTQQEDSAVYLCASSTNTGPYEQYFGPGTRLTVT.

The count of this clone is one. The J gene is TRBJ2-1, the V gene TRBV11-2; 8 nucleotides match TRBD2. This CDR3 comprises 16 residues. V shed 5 bases, J shed 4 bases, and the junction held 10 bases outside the gene matches. Germline V gives CDR1 SGHAT, CDR2 FQNNGV. The CDR3 nucleotides read TGTGCCAGCAGCCCCCTAGGGGCGGGAGGTTACAATGAGCAGTTCTTC. It codes for CASSPLGAGGYNEQFF.

The chain has TRBV28 and TRBJ2-1; 12 positions agree with TRBD2. Germline CDR1 reads MDHEN; CDR2 reads SYDVKM. This CDR3 comprises 17 residues. The V segment lost 4 bases and the J segment 2 bases; nucleotides outside the gene matches: 6. The CDR3 here is CASSSWGLAGAYNEQFF. DNA of the CDR3: TGTGCCAGCAGTTCCTGGGGACTAGCGGGTGCCTACAATGAGCAGTTCTTC.

The rearrangement joins TRBV7-9 to TRBJ2-1, with 7 bases identical to TRBD2. The CDR3 sequence is 15 residues long. Germline V lookup: CDR1 SEHNR, CDR2 FQNEAQ (reference sequence). The V gene end was trimmed by 7 bases and the J gene end by 2 bases; junction bases not matched to a gene: 8. DNA for the CDR3: TGTGCCAGCATCCTTGGGGGAGGGACCTACAATGAGCAGTTCTTC. Its translation: CASILGGGTYNEQFF.

The genes are TRBV6-2 or TRBV6-3 and TRBJ2-5; a possible D gene is TRBD2 (6 bases). Trimming took off 2 bases at V and 5 bases at J, with 24 bases between the two ends. The CDR3 length is 18 residues. Germline V lookup: CDR1 MNHEY, CDR2 SVGEGT. DNA of the CDR3: TGTGCCAGCAGTTACCCGACCTTGGGGACTCAGCTAGAGGAGACCCAGTACTTC. This gives the protein CASSYPTLGTQLEETQYF.

This chain uses TRBV30 with TRBJ1-5; D call uncertain. V shed 0 bases and J shed 5 bases, with 8 bases lying between them. The germline gives CDR1 GTSNPN, CDR2 SVGIG (reference sequence). The CDR3 has 13 amino acids. CDR3 residues: CAWSVDWDQPQHF. CDR3 bases: TGTGCCTGGAGTGTAGACTGGGATCAGCCCCAGCATTTT. The full variable domain, in which reference TRBV30 and TRBJ1-5 provide the parts outside the CDR3, is SQTIHQWPATLVQPVGSPLSLECTVEGTSNPNLYWYRQAAGRGLQLLFYSVGIGQISSEVPQNLSASRPQDRQFILSSKKLLLSDSGFYLCAWSVDWDQPQHFGDGTRLSIL.

This chain links TRBV28 with TRBJ2-5; 7 positions agree with TRBD2. The CDR3 consists of 15 residues. The germline gives CDR1 MDHEN, CDR2 SYDVKM. J lost 5 bases, V lost 6 bases, and 12 bases had no gene match. The CDR3 DNA sequence: TGTGCCAGCAGCTCGCCTGGGGAGGGTTCGGAGACCCAGTACTTC. It specifies CASSSPGEGSETQYF.

Many counts were recorded for this clone. The V gene is TRBV10-3, the J gene TRBJ2-1; 7 bases are a match to TRBD1. Germline trimming cut 8 bases from V and 4 bases from J; bases unmatched to any gene: 8. CDR1 is ENHRY and CDR2 is SYGVKD in the germline V gene. The CDR3 has 14 amino acids. The CDR3, as DNA: TGTGCCATCCATGGTGAGGGGGCGTACAATGAGCAGTTCTTC. Protein product: CAIHGEGAYNEQFF.

This chain uses TRBV12-3 or TRBV12-4 with TRBJ1-1; 9 nucleotides match TRBD1. V was clipped by 8 bases and J by 1 base; unmatched bases: 2. CDR3 length: 13 amino acids. CDR3 sequence reads: CASLQGANTEAFF. As DNA, the CDR3 is TGTGCCAGCCTACAGGGGGCGAACACTGAAGCTTTCTTT.

This clone was seen only once. The V and J genes are TRBV27 and TRBJ2-5, with TRBD2 matching over 9 bases. This CDR3 is built from 14 residues. CDR1 is MNHEY, CDR2 SMNVEV, per germline (reference sequence). V was pared by 8 bases and J by 4 bases, with 8 bases of the junction left unmatched. Here the CDR3 DNA reads TGTGCCAGCGCGACTAGCGGCCTTGGAGAGACCCAGTACTTC. Translated, it gives CASATSGLGETQYF.

The chain combines TRBV6-5 with TRBJ1-5, with 9 bases fitting TRBD1. V lost 6 bases, J lost 6 bases, and 9 bases stayed unmatched. The CDR3 runs 15 residues. Looked up from germline, CDR1 is MNHEY and CDR2 is SVGAGI. CDR3 DNA sequence: TGTGCCAGCAGAGGTGGGACAGGGCAGGTTCAGCCCCAGCATTTT. This sequence encodes CASRGGTGQVQPQHF.

The chain combines TRBV18 with TRBJ2-3; 10 positions agree with TRBD2. The germline gives CDR1 KGHSH, CDR2 LQKENI. The V segment lost 3 bases and the J segment 0 bases; nucleotides outside the gene matches: 12. The CDR3 contains 19 residues. Written as DNA, the CDR3 is TGTGCCAGCTCACCGTCGATGGCTACTAGCGGGGTTAGCACAGATACGCAGTATTTT. Protein sequence: CASSPSMATSGVSTDTQYF. The full variable domain, completed using reference TRBV18 and TRBJ2-3, is NAGVMQNPRHLVRRRGQEARLRCSPMKGHSHVYWYRQLPEEGLKFMVYLQKENIIDESGMPKERFSAEFPKEGPSILRIQQVVRGDSAAYFCASSPSMATSGVSTDTQYFGPGTRLTVL.

CDR3 sequence: CASSFRGQDYEQYF. The DNA of the CDR3 is TGTGCCAGCAGTTTCCGGGGACAGGACTACGAGCAGTACTTC. The V gene is TRBV6-5, the J gene TRBJ2-7; 8 bases align to TRBD1. V shed 4 bases, J shed 3 bases, and the junction held 5 bases outside the gene matches. The germline V gene has CDR1 MNHEY and CDR2 SVGAGI. The CDR3 length is 14 residues.

This clone was recorded once. The V and J genes are TRBV4-3 and TRBJ2-1; 8 bases map to TRBD2. This CDR3 comprises 16 residues. Trimming removed 1 base from V and 7 bases from J; junction bases left unmatched: 9. The germline V gene has CDR1 LGHNA and CDR2 YSLEER. CDR3 sequence reads: CASSQVGGGRWNEQFF. CDR3 bases: TGCGCCAGCAGCCAAGTTGGGGGCGGGAGGTGGAATGAGCAGTTCTTC.

V usage is TRBV7-2 and J usage is TRBJ1-1, with D uncertain. In germline, CDR1 is SGHTA, CDR2 FQGNSA. The germline V and J ends were trimmed by 3 bases and 4 bases, with 15 bases remaining between them. This CDR3 has 15 residues. In DNA form, the CDR3 reads TGTGCCAGCAGCTTTAACGAAGTCAGCGGCACTGAAGCTTTCTTT. Its protein product is CASSFNEVSGTEAFF.

The V and J genes are TRBV5-8 and TRBJ1-4; TRBD1 matches 9 bases. Germline V lookup: CDR1 SGHTS, CDR2 YDEGEE. The CDR3 spans 15 residues. With V trimmed by 3 bases and J by 10 bases, 10 bases remained unmatched. The CDR3 reads CASSWGQGNSGKLFF. In DNA, the CDR3 is TGTGCCAGCAGCTGGGGACAGGGAAACTCTGGAAAACTGTTTTTT.

The chain carries TRBV27 and TRBJ2-5; 10 bases are shared with TRBD1. V lost 7 bases to trimming and J lost 5 bases; unmatched junction nucleotides: 10. The CDR3 sequence is 15 residues long. Germline V lookup: CDR1 MNHEY, CDR2 SMNVEV (reference sequence). The CDR3 coding sequence is TGTGCCAGCAAGGGACAGGGGACATCCCGGGAGACCCAGTACTTC. Amino acid sequence: CASKGQGTSRETQYF.

This clone was counted only a few times. The V gene is TRBV27, the J gene TRBJ1-4; TRBD1 agrees at 8 bases. The V segment lost 6 bases and the J segment 8 bases; nucleotides outside the gene matches: 11. This CDR3 has 15 residues. Per germline, CDR1 MNHEY and CDR2 SMNVEV (reference sequence). Here the CDR3 reads CASSRRTGHYEKLFF. The DNA of the CDR3 is TGTGCCAGCAGCCGCCGGACAGGGCATTACGAAAAACTGTTTTTT.

The chain is built from TRBV6-2 or TRBV6-3 and TRBJ1-2; TRBD1 agrees at 8 bases. CDR1 and CDR2 (germline): MNHEY, SVGEGT. The V segment lost 4 bases and the J segment 4 bases; nucleotides outside the gene matches: 8. This CDR3 has 15 amino acids. CDR3 in DNA: TGTGCCAGCAGTTCCCAGGCAGGGGGCATCTATGGCTACACCTTC. Protein sequence: CASSSQAGGIYGYTF.

The chain employs TRBV12-1 and TRBJ2-3; no check of the table's D call, TRBD2, against the DNA was made. TRBV12-1 is shown as a pseudogene. The CDR3 spans 14 residues. The CDR3 nucleotides are TGTGCCAGCAGCTTTCAGACTAGTAAAGATACGCAGTATTTT. Translated: CASSFQTSKDTQYF.

This clone occurred once. Other DNA sequences in this specimen translate into the identical CDR3. This chain links TRBV7-2 with TRBJ2-3; 7 positions match TRBD2. V trimming: 1 base; J trimming: 6 bases; junction bases outside the gene matches: 7. Looked up from germline, CDR1 is SGHTA and CDR2 is FQGNSA. This CDR3 comprises 15 residues. The CDR3: CASSLGPGGTDTQYF. CDR3 DNA sequence: TGTGCCAGCAGCTTAGGACCGGGGGGAACGGATACGCAGTATTTT.

The rearrangement joins TRBV20-1 to TRBJ1-2; D is undetermined. Germline CDR1 is DFQATT and CDR2 is SNEGSKA (reference sequence). Trimming stripped 5 bases from V and 8 bases from J, with 3 bases between. The CDR3 extends over 8 amino acids. CDR3 region: CSAQGYTF. As DNA, the CDR3 is TGCAGTGCTCAGGGCTACACCTTC.

V usage is TRBV5-1 and J usage is TRBJ2-5, with 8 bases that match TRBD1. In germline, CDR1 is SGHRS, CDR2 YFSETQ. Trimming at V came to 1 base and at J to 2 bases, leaving 7 bases not matched to a gene. The CDR3 spans 16 residues. For the CDR3, the DNA is TGCGCCAGCAGCTTGTGGGGAGGACAGGGTCAAGAGACCCAGTACTTC. This sequence encodes CASSLWGGQGQETQYF. The variable domain in full, with the rest retrieved from reference TRBV5-1 and TRBJ2-5, is KAGVTQTPRYLIKTRGQQVTLSCSPISGHRSVSWYQQTPGQGLQFLFEYFSETQRNKGNFPGRFSGRQFSNSRSEMNVSTLELGDSALYLCASSLWGGQGQETQYFGPGTRLLVL.

This chain joins TRBV23-1 and TRBJ2-7; perhaps TRBD1 as D (6 bases). TRBV23-1 is classed as an ORF, of uncertain function. V lost 2 bases and J lost 0, with 14 bases in between. This CDR3 is built from 16 residues. CDR3 sequence: CASSQTRRDISYEQYF. As DNA, the CDR3 is TGCGCCAGCAGTCAAACGAGACGGGACATCTCCTACGAGCAGTACTTC.